The 27 T cell receptor beta chains below were found in one sample sequenced in a study of blood T cell repertoires in COVID-19. Generated by immunoSEQ multiplex PCR, the TCRdb table keeps only in-frame clones and is missing some. This sample has about 160,000 clones, with about 87% found just once. Source material: peripheral blood. These receptors came from a man aged 80 or over with acute or convalescent COVID-19.

This chain links TRBV5-1 with TRBJ2-3, with TRBD2 matching over 8 bases. The CDR3 runs to 16 residues. Unmatched junction bases numbered 9, after V lost 2 bases and J lost 4 bases. Germline V gives CDR1 SGHRS, CDR2 YFSETQ. The CDR3, as DNA: TGCGCCAGCAGCTTAGGTAGCGGGGTCACGGCAGATACGCAGTATTTT. It is translated as CASSLGSGVTADTQYF. Variable domain in full (rest from reference TRBV5-1 and TRBJ2-3): KAGVTQTPRYLIKTRGQQVTLSCSPISGHRSVSWYQQTPGQGLQFLFEYFSETQRNKGNFPGRFSGRQFSNSRSEMNVSTLELGDSALYLCASSLGSGVTADTQYFGPGTRLTVL.

In nucleotides, the CDR3 is TGTGCCAGCAGCTTATGGGACAGGGGGCAAGGGGCTGAAGCTTTCTTT. It translates to CASSLWDRGQGAEAFF. This chain links TRBV7-9 with TRBJ1-1; 12 nucleotides align to TRBD1. The germline V gene has CDR1 SEHNR and CDR2 FQNEAQ (reference sequence). The ends lost 2 bases at V and 6 bases at J; junction bases unmatched: 7. The CDR3 extends over 16 amino acids. Full variable domain (outside the CDR3, taken from reference TRBV7-9 and TRBJ1-1): DTGVSQNPRHKITKRGQNVTFRCDPISEHNRLYWYRQTLGQGPEFLTYFQNEAQLEKSRLLSDRFSAERPKGSFSTLEIQRTEQGDSAMYLCASSLWDRGQGAEAFFGQGTRLTVV.

CDR3 residues: CASSQKGTVNTEAFF. CDR3 sequence (DNA): TGTGCCAGCAGCCAAAAAGGGACAGTGAACACTGAAGCTTTCTTT. The chain links TRBV3-1 (or the pseudogene TRBV3-2) to TRBJ1-1; TRBD1 matches at 7 bases. Losses at the gene ends were 2 bases for V and 0 bases for J; bases not matched to a gene: 3. Germline assignment: CDR1 LGHDT and CDR2 YNNKEL (reference sequence). CDR3 length: 15 residues.

This chain uses TRBV6-5 with TRBJ2-5; 8 bases align to TRBD1. Germline-derived CDR1 and CDR2 are MNHEY and SVGAGI. The CDR3 is 14 residues long. V dropped 7 bases and J dropped 4; count of bases not matched to a gene: 8. CDR3 bases: TGTGCCAGCATCCAGACAGGGGTTAGAGAGACCCAGTACTTC. Protein sequence: CASIQTGVRETQYF.

This clone appeared once. The rearrangement links TRBV3-1 (or the pseudogene TRBV3-2) to TRBJ1-6, with 7 bases matching TRBD1. The CDR3 consists of 16 residues. J lost 6 bases, V lost 3 bases, and 8 bases had no gene match. The V gene's germline CDR1 is LGHDT and CDR2 YNNKEL (reference sequence). CDR3 in amino acids: CASSHEGAVFNSPLHF. In DNA, the CDR3 is TGTGCCAGCAGCCACGAGGGGGCGGTTTTTAATTCACCCCTCCACTTT.

This clone was seen only a few times. This chain links TRBV5-1 with TRBJ2-7; D gene uncertain. The germline V gene has CDR1 SGHRS and CDR2 YFSETQ. Trimming cost V 4 bases and J 4 bases, with 6 bases left between them. The length of the CDR3 is 11 residues. The CDR3 loop reads CASSGQYEQYF. As DNA, the CDR3 is TGCGCCAGCAGCGGGCAGTACGAGCAGTACTTC.

V is TRBV5-1 and J is TRBJ2-1; weak D call: TRBD2 (5 bases). This CDR3 has 15 residues. V was shortened by 3 bases and J by 3 bases, with 13 bases between the two germline ends. Germline V lookup: CDR1 SGHRS, CDR2 YFSETQ. The CDR3 nucleotides are TGCGCCAGCAGCTCAACCCCGGGAAACTACAATGAGCAGTTCTTC. Its translation is CASSSTPGNYNEQFF.

In this sample, this clone turned up once. This chain's CDR3 is CASRITGTGGIGELFF. CDR3 nucleotides: TGTGCCAGCAGAATTACCGGGACAGGGGGCATCGGGGAGCTGTTTTTT. The chain joins TRBV28 to TRBJ2-2; TRBD1 matches at 12 bases. From germline, CDR1 is MDHEN and CDR2 SYDVKM. The V and J ends lost 6 bases and 7 bases, in that order; junction bases with no gene match: 9. This CDR3 is 16 amino acids long.

The chain combines TRBV20-1 with TRBJ2-7; D might be TRBD1 (5 bases). The CDR3 length is 11 residues. V lost 3 bases and J 2 bases, leaving 5 bases between the germline ends. Germline CDR1 reads DFQATT; CDR2 reads SNEGSKA (reference sequence). The CDR3 reads CSARDTYEQYF. The CDR3 DNA sequence: TGCAGTGCTAGGGACACCTACGAGCAGTACTTC.

This chain joins TRBV3-1 (or the pseudogene TRBV3-2) and TRBJ2-3; D might be TRBD2 (5 bases). Trimming cost V 0 bases and J 3 bases, with 19 bases left between them. From germline, CDR1 is LGHDT and CDR2 YNNKEL (reference sequence). This CDR3 has 18 amino acids. CDR3: CASSQETRLLGLTDTQYF. CDR3 bases: TGTGCCAGCAGCCAAGAGACCCGGCTCCTTGGACTTACAGATACGCAGTATTTT.

About this clone: Additional DNA sequences in this sample encode the identical CDR3. The chain uses TRBV6-5 and TRBJ1-1; 7 bases match TRBD1. The germline gives CDR1 MNHEY, CDR2 SVGAGI. The V segment lost 4 bases and the J segment 1 base; nucleotides outside the gene matches: 3. The CDR3 contains 14 residues. CDR3 DNA: TGTGCCAGCAGTTCAGGGGGGACGAACACTGAAGCTTTCTTT. Its protein is CASSSGGTNTEAFF.

The chain uses TRBV4-1 and TRBJ2-1, with TRBD2 matching 9 bases. The germline gives CDR1 MGHRA, CDR2 YSYEKL. The V gene end was trimmed by 2 bases and the J gene end by 8 bases; junction bases not matched to a gene: 7. This CDR3 contains 15 residues. DNA of the CDR3: TGCGCCAGCAGCCAAAGACATAGCGGGAGCGATGAGCAGTTCTTC. It specifies CASSQRHSGSDEQFF.

This sequence joins TRBV19 and TRBJ2-3, with 8 bases matching TRBD2. The CDR3 is 14 residues long. CDR1 and CDR2 from the germline V gene are LNHDA and SQIVND (reference sequence). The trim removed 9 bases at V and 5 bases at J, leaving 10 bases unmatched. The CDR3 DNA reads TGTGCCAGCGACATTGCGGGGGGCGGAGATACGCAGTATTTT. Its protein is CASDIAGGGDTQYF.

J is TRBJ1-1 and V is TRBV18; TRBD1 matches at 9 bases. Trimming cost V 2 bases and J 3 bases; bases outside gene matches: 7. Germline lookup yields CDR1 KGHSH and CDR2 LQKENI. The CDR3 loop spans 16 amino acids. CDR3 protein: CASSPGTGRVHTEAFF. CDR3 DNA: TGTGCCAGCTCACCAGGGACAGGGAGGGTTCACACTGAAGCTTTCTTT.

The chain joins TRBV11-3 to TRBJ2-1, with TRBD2 as a possible D gene (5 bases). The CDR3 has 15 amino acids. Between the trimmed V and J ends, which lost 5 bases and 0 bases, there was a span of 11 bases. Germline CDR1 is SGHNT and CDR2 is YENEEA. The CDR3 spells CASSISGSSYNEQFF. Written as DNA, the CDR3 is TGTGCCAGCAGCATCAGCGGTAGCTCCTACAATGAGCAGTTCTTC.

This rearrangement joins TRBV15 to TRBJ1-1, with no clear D. The CDR3 has 12 amino acids. The germline V gene encodes CDR1 LNHNV and CDR2 YYDKDF (reference sequence). Between the trimmed V and J ends, which lost 0 bases and 11 bases, there was a span of 10 bases. The CDR3 nucleotides are TGTGCCACCAGCAGAGAGGGGAGAGGGGCTTTCTTT. Translation: CATSREGRGAFF.

The genes are TRBV5-1 and TRBJ2-3; 8 nucleotides match TRBD2. J gave up 3 bases and V 1 base, and 4 bases lay outside the gene matches. Per germline, CDR1 SGHRS and CDR2 YFSETQ. The CDR3 is made up of 15 amino acids. The CDR3 sequence: CASSLIQRETDTQYF. The DNA for the CDR3 is TGCGCCAGCAGCTTGATACAGCGGGAGACAGATACGCAGTATTTT.

The chain has TRBV28 and TRBJ2-5, with D perhaps matching TRBD2 (6 bases). In germline, CDR1 is MDHEN, CDR2 SYDVKM. With 2 bases removed from V and 4 bases from J, the gap between germline ends came to 14 bases. The CDR3 spans 15 residues. The CDR3 sequence: CASSLPGEAGETQYF. The CDR3 region has the DNA TGTGCCAGCAGTTTACCCGGGGAGGCCGGAGAGACCCAGTACTTC.

The genes are TRBV28 and TRBJ2-5, with D possibly TRBD1 on 5 matching bases. Trimming pared 6 bases from V and 1 base from J, leaving 15 bases between. The germline V gene encodes CDR1 MDHEN and CDR2 SYDVKM. The CDR3 spans 15 residues. CDR3 region: CASSLPQGLQETQYF. For the CDR3, the DNA is TGTGCCAGCAGCCTACCGCAGGGTCTCCAAGAGACCCAGTACTTC.

The rearrangement joins TRBV4-1 to TRBJ1-5, with 9 bases aligning to TRBD1. J gave up 7 bases and V 0 bases, and 10 bases lay outside the gene matches. Germline V gene sequence: CDR1 MGHRA, CDR2 YSYEKL. The CDR3 has 17 amino acids. The CDR3 nucleotides are TGCGCCAGCAGCCAAGAATCGTCGGGACAGGGCGGACAGCCCCAGCATTTT. Translated, it gives CASSQESSGQGGQPQHF.

V usage is TRBV27 and J usage is TRBJ1-2; D is ambiguous. V was cut by 6 bases and J by 4 bases, with 18 bases left in between. The CDR3 contains 15 residues. Germline values: CDR1 MNHEY, CDR2 SMNVEV (reference sequence). The CDR3 loop reads CASRTQAGAGYGYTF. CDR3 nucleotide sequence: TGTGCCAGCAGGACCCAGGCCGGCGCGGGCTATGGCTACACCTTC.

The chain links TRBV6-5 to TRBJ1-3, with D perhaps TRBD1 (5 bases). Germline V gene data show CDR1 as MNHEY and CDR2 as SVGAGI. The CDR3 covers 15 residues. Trimming stripped 0 bases from V and 4 bases from J, with 10 bases between. The CDR3 nucleotides read TGTGCCAGCAGTTACTCAGGGGCTGGAGGAAACACCATATATTTT. The encoded protein is CASSYSGAGGNTIYF.

This chain connects TRBV6-2 or TRBV6-3 to TRBJ2-7; D possibly corresponds to TRBD2 (5 bases). The germline V gene has CDR1 MNHEY and CDR2 SVGEGT. V gave up 5 bases and J gave up 2 bases, with 16 bases separating them. CDR3 size: 15 residues. CDR3 nucleotide sequence: TGTGCCAGCAGTGACCGGGCCCACGGGGCCTACGAGCAGTACTTC. Protein: CASSDRAHGAYEQYF.

In its sample, this clone was seen once. CDR3 DNA sequence: TGCAGCGTGGACAGGGGGAGAACTGAAGCTTTCTTT. Its translation is CSVDRGRTEAFF. The chain is built from TRBV29-1 and TRBJ1-1, with TRBD1 identical over 10 bases. V lost 6 bases to trimming and J lost 5 bases; unmatched junction nucleotides: 3. Germline CDR1 and CDR2: SQVTM and ANQGSEA. The CDR3 sequence is 12 residues long. The whole variable domain, remainder taken from reference TRBV29-1 and TRBJ1-1, is SAVISQKPSRDICQRGTSLTIQCQVDSQVTMMFWYRQQPGQSLTLIATANQGSEATYESGFVIDKFPISRPNLTFSTLTVSNMSPEDSSIYLCSVDRGRTEAFFGQGTRLTVV.

In its sample, this clone was seen a few times. The chain employs TRBV2 and TRBJ1-2, with D possibly TRBD1 on 6 matching bases. This CDR3 spans 13 amino acids. The germline gives CDR1 SNHLY, CDR2 FYNNEI. V lost 3 bases and J 4 bases, leaving 9 bases between the germline ends. The CDR3 DNA reads as TGTGCCAGCAGTGATAGACAGGCCTATGGCTACACCTTC. Encoded protein: CASSDRQAYGYTF.

This chain connects TRBV7-8 to TRBJ1-6; 8 bases fit TRBD1. The CDR3 has 15 amino acids. V lost 5 bases and J lost 11; bases outside the gene matches: 11. Germline V gives CDR1 SGHVS, CDR2 FQNEAQ. CDR3 in amino acids: CASSPREDRDAPLHF. In DNA form, the CDR3 reads TGTGCCAGCAGCCCCCGGGAGGACAGGGACGCACCCCTCCACTTT.

The chain carries TRBV28 and TRBJ1-5; D call uncertain. Trimming removed 2 bases from V and 3 bases from J, with 8 bases in between. The germline V gene has CDR1 MDHEN and CDR2 SYDVKM. The CDR3 has 14 amino acids. The CDR3 sequence: CASSLTAVNQPQHF. The CDR3 nucleotides read TGTGCCAGCAGTTTAACGGCGGTCAATCAGCCCCAGCATTTT.